A selection of T cell receptor beta chains follows, all from one sample in a study of shared clonotypes between healthy human individuals. Sequenced by immunoSEQ multiplex PCR; TCRdb stores in-frame clones only, minus some. This repertoire shows 700,000 to 950,000 clones, 90% to 98% found once; its top ten account for about 0.25%. What was sequenced was naive CD8+ T cells sorted from blood. The receptors here all came from a man aged 25-45 years in good health. Each CDR3 is given with its conserved first and last residue. The D gene is left open where the match is weak. Not all rows give a size; the values are once, few, many and, for expanded clones, a class.

V gene	J gene	clone size	D gene	CDR3 DNA	CDR3 protein
TRBV6-4	TRBJ2-7	-	-	TGTGCCAGCAGTTCGGCCGGGGCGGGGTACGAGCAGTACTTC	CASSSAGAGYEQYF
TRBV19	TRBJ2-3	once	TRBD1	TGTGCCAGTAGTCCGACCTGGACAGGGTCCACAGATACGCAGTATTTT	CASSPTWTGSTDTQYF
TRBV29-1	TRBJ1-4	once	TRBD1	TGCAGCGTGGCCATTGGTACAGGGGTAACTAATGAAAAACTGTTTTTT	CSVAIGTGVTNEKLFF
TRBV7-9	TRBJ2-1	once	-	TGTGCCAGCAGCTTCGGGAGTTTGCTTGAGCAGTTCTTC	CASSFGSLLEQFF
TRBV27	TRBJ1-5	once	TRBD1	TGTGCCAGCAGTCAGGGGGGGGACAATCAGCCCCAGCATTTT	CASSQGGDNQPQHF
TRBV20-1	TRBJ1-2	-	-	TGCAGTGCTAAAAGTCCCTATGGCTACACCTTC	CSAKSPYGYTF
TRBV14	TRBJ2-7	once	TRBD2	TGTGCCAGCAGCCAGCGGACTAGCGGGAGTCTCTACGAGCAGTACTTC	CASSQRTSGSLYEQYF
TRBV4-3	TRBJ2-1	once	-	TGCGCCAGCAGCCAAGATCTGGGGGCGGGAGAAAACCATGAGCAGTTCTTC	CASSQDLGAGENHEQFF
TRBV7-9	TRBJ2-2	once	TRBD1	TGTGCCAGCAGCCCACGGACAGGGTTGAACACCGGGGAGCTGTTTTTT	CASSPRTGLNTGELFF
TRBV28	TRBJ2-1	-	-	TGTGCCAGCAGCATACGACCCTACAATGAGCAGTTCTTC	CASSIRPYNEQFF
TRBV14	TRBJ2-1	-	TRBD1	TGTGCCAGCAGCCAACCGGACAGGACCACCTACAATGAGCAGTTCTTC	CASSQPDRTTYNEQFF
TRBV9	TRBJ2-1	-	TRBD1	TGTGCCAGCAGCGCCGGGACAGGGTTAAATGAGCAGTTCTTC	CASSAGTGLNEQFF
TRBV7-9	TRBJ1-1	few	TRBD1	TGTGCCAGCAGCCAGAACAGGGGAGGTTTACTAGGGAGGTTTACTGAAGCTTTCTTT	CASSQNRGGLLGRFTEAFF
TRBV5-1	TRBJ2-2	-	TRBD2	TGCGCCAGCAGCCGAATCCCTAGCGGGAGCCCCACCGGGGAGCTGTTTTTT	CASSRIPSGSPTGELFF
TRBV4-3	TRBJ2-1	-	TRBD2	TGCGCCAGCAGCCGTGGACTAGCGGGAGACAACAATGAGCAGTTCTTC	CASSRGLAGDNNEQFF